This T cell receptor (beta chain) derives from a study of blood T cell repertoires in COVID-19 (dated by TCRdb to the early 2020s). For the wider study: The collaborator samples originated in the United States, Italy and Spain and spanned the acute and convalescent phases of COVID-19. The prospective study material was composed of cDNA or gDNA derived from T cells, B-cell-depleted T cells, or PBMCs. Subjects who had been exposed to COVID-19, were actively infected with it, or had recovered from it provided the deeply sampled blood TCRbeta repertoires that made up the dataset. The repertoires were made available in a free public database intended to serve as a resource for research on the immune response to SARS-CoV-2. Samples came from the ongoing ImmuneRACE study (first 160 participants) plus 1,254 subjects from 6 global collaborators. Sample metadata almost always included a de-identified subject ID, COVID-19 status, age in years and sex. Where available, HLA class I and class II types were taken from metadata supplied by the sample provider and were not determined by assay-based typing. Here is what the overall study found, with its caveats: How much clinical and demographic metadata was included differed by source and by participant, and the metadata was provided uncurated.

One collaborating source in Seattle enrolled patients while the patients were actively infected and followed the patients over time throughout the course of disease. Collaborating institutions collected whole blood in K2EDTA tubes following their own protocols. For TCRbeta analysis, collaborators shipped samples as frozen whole blood, isolated PBMCs, or DNA extracted from either of those sample types. For this clone: What antigen it recognizes has not been identified. No base qualities exist here, and no much larger clone lies one base off it.

According to the germline V gene (reference sequence), CDR1 reads LGHDT and CDR2 reads YNNKEL. V is reduced by 0 bases and J by 5 bases, leaving a spacing of 11 bases between them. There are 14 amino acids in the CDR3, from cysteine to phenylalanine inclusive. The kept DNA is CDR3 alone, 42 bases in frame from the first base. TCRbeta CDR3 regions were amplified from genomic DNA using the immunoSEQ Assay, a bias-controlled multiplex PCR. In the authors' own workflow: The number of nucleated cells in each sample was estimated by amplification of reference gene primers within the assay. Sequence reads were collapsed and filtered to measure the absolute abundance of every unique TCRbeta CDR3 rearrangement. Productive Simpson clonality was computed per sample as the square root of Simpson's diversity index over productive rearrangements. This immuneACCESS table, as held by TCRdb, lists in-frame sequences with V and J called but not all clones. Of the missing ones, under half trace to an unresolved V gene in checked studies; the others have no known cause. V, J and clone size are those of that table, while D and trimming were read from the DNA. Counted in this sample were fewer than 450,000 clones; approximately 91% of them appeared once. In total, the top ten clones hold about 6.7% of the sample.

Recombination connected TRBV3-1 (or the pseudogene TRBV3-2) to TRBJ2-7, with a weak D call of TRBD2 (6 bases match). Sequencing was done on a sample of peripheral blood. This clonotype was obtained from a woman in her 70s with COVID-19, enrolled during active disease. The CDR3 reads as follows: CASSQDVGGDEQYF. The sequence in DNA is TGTGCCAGCAGCCAAGATGTCGGCGGGGACGAGCAGTACTTC.